A selection of T cell receptor beta chains follows, all from one sample in a study of T cells in localized non-small cell lung cancer. TCRdb's copy holds only in-frame clones and misses some; the assay was immunoSEQ multiplex PCR. Among some 78,000 clones listed, 84% were seen once. Sequencing used peripheral blood, obtained before any cancer treatment. All receptors derive from a man aged 35-69 years with stage I lung adenocarcinoma. CDR3s include the opening cysteine and the closing phenylalanine or tryptophan. A D gene is named only where the DNA matches it firmly. Size is stated for part of the rows, as once, few or many counts, or as a class when the clone is expanded.

clone_size	d_call	j_call	v_call	cdr3_aa	cdr3_nt
.	.	TRBJ2-2	TRBV7-3	CASSLQGTGELFF	TGTGCCAGCAGCTTACAGGGTACCGGGGAGCTGTTTTTT
.	TRBD2	TRBJ2-5	TRBV15	CATSRESLGGGATTQYF	TGTGCCACCAGCAGAGAGTCGTTGGGCGGGGGGGCCACTACCCAGTACTTC
.	.	TRBJ1-1	TRBV27	CASSPYTNTEAFF	TGTGCCAGCAGTCCCTATACGAACACTGAAGCTTTCTTT
.	TRBD1	TRBJ1-2	TRBV7-2	CASSQRGDRADGYTF	TGTGCCAGCAGCCAAAGGGGGGACAGGGCCGATGGCTACACCTTC
.	TRBD2	TRBJ2-3	TRBV27	CASGAILASTDTQYF	TGTGCCAGCGGAGCTATACTAGCGTCCACAGATACGCAGTATTTT
.	TRBD1	TRBJ2-7	TRBV9	CASSPADRDYEQYF	TGTGCCAGCAGCCCCGCCGACAGGGACTACGAGCAGTACTTC
.	.	TRBJ1-1	TRBV18	CASSPQGGFMNTEAFF	TGTGCCAGCTCACCACAAGGTGGGTTTATGAACACTGAAGCTTTCTTT
.	.	TRBJ1-2	TRBV19	CASTSLGYGYTF	TGTGCCAGTACCAGTTTAGGCTATGGCTACACCTTC
few	.	TRBJ1-1	TRBV10-3	CAIRSEKHKNTEAFF	TGTGCCATCAGATCCGAGAAACACAAGAACACTGAAGCTTTCTTT
.	TRBD2	TRBJ2-3	TRBV5-1	CASSSRLAAIGDTQYF	TGCGCCAGCAGCTCTCGACTAGCCGCCATAGGGGATACGCAGTATTTT
.	.	TRBJ2-3	TRBV6-5	CASSESDTQYF	TGTGCCAGCAGCGAATCAGATACGCAGTATTTT
.	.	TRBJ2-7	TRBV19	CASSKGQYEQYF	TGTGCCAGTAGTAAGGGGCAATACGAGCAGTACTTC
.	TRBD2	TRBJ2-3	TRBV10-3	CAISKGLADGSTDTQYF	TGTGCCATCAGTAAGGGACTAGCGGATGGTAGCACAGATACGCAGTATTTT
few	.	TRBJ2-3	TRBV6-6	CASSYSWGAADTQYF	TGTGCCAGCAGTTACTCGTGGGGGGCGGCAGATACGCAGTATTTT
.	TRBD2	TRBJ2-4	TRBV25-1	CASSPTSGRAWAKNIQYF	TGTGCCAGCAGTCCAACTAGCGGGAGGGCCTGGGCCAAAAACATTCAGTACTTC
.	.	TRBJ1-2	TRBV20-1	CSAETGYGYTF	TGCAGTGCGGAAACAGGTTATGGCTACACCTTC
few	.	TRBJ1-1	TRBV27	CASRLQGVWTEAFF	TGTGCCAGCAGACTACAAGGGGTTTGGACTGAAGCTTTCTTT
.	.	TRBJ1-1	TRBV19	CASKVGGITEAFF	TGTGCCAGTAAGGTGGGGGGCATCACTGAAGCTTTCTTT
.	.	TRBJ1-6	TRBV13	CASSRAFSPLHF	TGTGCCAGCAGCCGGGCCTTCTCACCCCTCCACTTT
.	.	TRBJ2-7	TRBV30	CAWRPPGNEQYF	TGTGCCTGGAGGCCCCCCGGCAACGAGCAGTACTTC
few	.	TRBJ1-1	TRBV29-1	CSVEFAANTEAFF	TGCAGCGTTGAGTTCGCGGCGAACACTGAAGCTTTCTTT
once	.	TRBJ1-1	TRBV28	CASSLGQRNTEAFF	TGTGCCAGCAGCCTCGGACAGAGGAATACTGAAGCTTTCTTT
.	.	TRBJ2-1	TRBV7-2	CASSLGQEQFF	TGTGCCAGCAGCTTAGGACAAGAGCAGTTCTTC
medium-sized	.	TRBJ1-5	TRBV6-5	CASSARGNQPQHF	TGTGCCAGCAGTGCTAGGGGCAATCAGCCCCAGCATTTT
few	.	TRBJ1-2	TRBV5-1	CASRQLTPATNYGYTF	TGCGCCAGCAGACAACTAACCCCTGCAACTAACTATGGCTACACCTTC
once	.	TRBJ2-7	TRBV5-1	CASSLENRADEQYF	TGCGCCAGCAGCTTGGAAAACAGGGCCGACGAGCAGTACTTC
.	TRBD2	TRBJ2-7	TRBV7-8	CASSLGLADYWEQYF	TGTGCCAGCAGCTTAGGCCTAGCGGACTACTGGGAGCAGTACTTC
.	TRBD1	TRBJ1-1	TRBV5-1	CASNPTGVYTEAFF	TGCGCCAGCAACCCTACAGGGGTTTACACTGAAGCTTTCTTT
.	TRBD2	TRBJ2-3	TRBV19	CASSIGGSDTQYF	TGTGCCAGTAGTATAGGCGGGAGCGATACGCAGTATTTT
.	TRBD1	TRBJ2-4	TRBV18	CASSPPGQGGDIQYF	TGTGCCAGCTCACCCCCCGGACAGGGTGGCGACATTCAGTACTTC
once	.	TRBJ2-3	TRBV28	CASRVQTSTDTQYF	TGTGCCAGCCGCGTTCAGACTAGCACAGATACGCAGTATTTT
.	.	TRBJ1-2	TRBV19	CASTSGALRYGYTF	TGTGCCAGTACCTCCGGGGCCCTTCGCTATGGCTACACCTTC
.	.	TRBJ2-5	TRBV5-8	CASSYGPKKETQYF	TGTGCCAGCAGCTACGGCCCCAAGAAAGAGACCCAGTACTTC
.	TRBD2	TRBJ2-1	TRBV5-1	CASSFGTSDYNEQFF	TGCGCCAGCAGCTTCGGGACTAGCGATTACAATGAGCAGTTCTTC
.	.	TRBJ2-5	TRBV6-6	CASSYSAAEPEETQYF	TGTGCCAGCAGTTACTCTGCCGCGGAGCCCGAGGAGACCCAGTACTTC
.	TRBD2	TRBJ2-7	TRBV5-4	CASSGGTSSYEQYF	TGTGCCAGCAGCGGGGGGACTAGCTCCTACGAGCAGTACTTC
.	.	TRBJ1-1	TRBV7-2	CASSLSTGRETEAFF	TGTGCCAGCAGCTTATCAACCGGGAGGGAGACTGAAGCTTTCTTT
.	.	TRBJ2-3	TRBV7-2	CASSLFTAPDTQYF	TGTGCCAGCAGCTTGTTTACCGCCCCAGATACGCAGTATTTT
few	.	TRBJ2-1	TRBV7-2	CASSWQNYNEQFF	TGTGCCAGCAGCTGGCAGAACTACAATGAGCAGTTCTTC
.	TRBD1	TRBJ1-5	TRBV7-2	CASSGGGGGPGQPQHF	TGTGCCAGCAGCGGGGGGGGAGGGGGCCCCGGTCAGCCCCAGCATTTT
.	.	TRBJ2-7	TRBV19	CASTRTANSYEQYF	TGTGCCAGCACTCGGACAGCGAACTCCTACGAGCAGTACTTC
.	.	TRBJ1-2	TRBV20-1	CSHLDYGYTF	TGCAGTCACCTCGACTATGGCTACACCTTC
.	.	TRBJ2-7	TRBV10-3	CAMGSTSGSYEQYF	TGTGCCATGGGATCCACCTCAGGGTCCTACGAGCAGTACTTC
.	TRBD1	TRBJ2-7	TRBV10-3	CAISEWTGGYEQYF	TGTGCCATCAGTGAGTGGACAGGGGGCTACGAGCAGTACTTC
.	.	TRBJ2-2	TRBV7-3	CASSPLAAGRTGELFF	TGTGCCAGCAGCCCACTCGCTGCGGGGCGCACCGGGGAGCTGTTTTTT
.	.	TRBJ2-3	TRBV6-4	CASSTDPSTDTQYF	TGTGCCAGCAGTACAGATCCTAGCACAGATACGCAGTATTTT